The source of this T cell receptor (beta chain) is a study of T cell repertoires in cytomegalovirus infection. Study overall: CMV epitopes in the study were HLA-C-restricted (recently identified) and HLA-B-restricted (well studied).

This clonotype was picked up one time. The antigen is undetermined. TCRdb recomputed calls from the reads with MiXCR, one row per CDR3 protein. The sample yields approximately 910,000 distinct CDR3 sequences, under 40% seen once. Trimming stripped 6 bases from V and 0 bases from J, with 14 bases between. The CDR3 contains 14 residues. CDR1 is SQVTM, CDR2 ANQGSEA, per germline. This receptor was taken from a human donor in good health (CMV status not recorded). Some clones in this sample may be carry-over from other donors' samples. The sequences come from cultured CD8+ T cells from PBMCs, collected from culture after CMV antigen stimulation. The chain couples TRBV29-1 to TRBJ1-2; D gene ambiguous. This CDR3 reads CSVGSIYSNYGYTF. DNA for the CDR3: TGCAGCGTCGGGAGCATATATTCTAACTATGGCTACACCTTC.